This TCR beta chain was recovered during a study of shared clonotypes between healthy human individuals. CDR3 size: 15 residues. From germline, CDR1 is SGHRS and CDR2 YFSETQ. As for this clone: Relative to the germline gene, one junction end is altered; a read error may explain this.

Profiling relied on immunoSEQ multiplex PCR, and the TCRdb table lists in-frame clones only, not all of them. The repertoire includes about 2 million clones, 85% to 95% of them detected once, and approximately 0.13% sits in the top ten. The source of this sequence is a man younger than 30 in good health. Sequencing used naive CD4+ T cells sorted from blood. The sample's subset: CD45RA+ positively selected. V is TRBV5-1 and J is TRBJ2-2; 11 bases match TRBD1. In DNA, the CDR3 is TGCGCCAGCAGCCCAGGACAGGGGGCGACCGGGAAGCTGTTTTTT. Residues: CASSPGQGATGKLFF.